This T cell receptor (beta chain) is drawn from a study of cytomegalovirus exposure and HLA in healthy donors. Remarks on this clone: As yet, its antigen is unknown.

The PCR made use of 60 Vbeta and 13 Jbeta primers. Profiled with immunoSEQ multiplex PCR; TCRdb holds only in-frame clones, not every one. The table lists 120,000 to 150,000 clones, 55% to 85% of them singletons. General study findings and limits: Most of the CMV-associated TCR beta chains (in a later analysis) appeared to be HLA-restricted. Compared with the roughly 700-donor mean, an Asian-associated ancestry cluster reportedly had fewer N-insertions, according to a later analysis. Several top significant clusters appeared, in a later analysis, to be linked to common viral pathogens.

This TCR derives from a man aged 35 to 55 in good health and CMV-seronegative. The sequenced sample consisted of PBMCs.

CDR3 DNA sequence: TGCGCCAGCAGCTTGGACCCCGGGGCTAGCGGGGCCTACGAGCAGTACTTC. Translating it yields CASSLDPGASGAYEQYF. The chain uses TRBV5-1 and TRBJ2-7, with TRBD2 matching 9 bases. With 0 bases clipped from V and 2 bases from J, the junction kept 9 bases outside the gene matches. Germline-derived CDR1 and CDR2 are SGHRS and YFSETQ. This CDR3 comprises 17 residues.